What follows is one T cell receptor beta chain and its context. The germline gives CDR1 SGHAT, CDR2 FQDESV (reference sequence). The V end lost 1 base, the J end lost 4 bases, and 14 bases lay between the germline ends. The CDR3 runs to 16 residues. TCRdb ran MiXCR on the PCR reads and lists one entry per CDR3 protein. The sample lists about 14,000 distinct CDR3 sequences; about 48% were seen once. This sample is part of a study of CD4 and CD8 cells across lung adenocarcinoma regions. The patients had localized lung adenocarcinoma, a non-small cell subtype. The origin of this receptor is a male donor with lung adenocarcinoma. The CD4 and CD8 labels of this study may be unreliable. This chain links TRBV11-1 with TRBJ2-1; maybe TRBD2 (5 bases). Sequences were obtained from CD4+ T cells from the center of a lung tumor. CDR3 in amino acids: CASSLEWGVQYNEQFF. The DNA of the CDR3 is TGTGCCAGCAGCTTAGAATGGGGAGTCCAGTACAATGAGCAGTTCTTC.